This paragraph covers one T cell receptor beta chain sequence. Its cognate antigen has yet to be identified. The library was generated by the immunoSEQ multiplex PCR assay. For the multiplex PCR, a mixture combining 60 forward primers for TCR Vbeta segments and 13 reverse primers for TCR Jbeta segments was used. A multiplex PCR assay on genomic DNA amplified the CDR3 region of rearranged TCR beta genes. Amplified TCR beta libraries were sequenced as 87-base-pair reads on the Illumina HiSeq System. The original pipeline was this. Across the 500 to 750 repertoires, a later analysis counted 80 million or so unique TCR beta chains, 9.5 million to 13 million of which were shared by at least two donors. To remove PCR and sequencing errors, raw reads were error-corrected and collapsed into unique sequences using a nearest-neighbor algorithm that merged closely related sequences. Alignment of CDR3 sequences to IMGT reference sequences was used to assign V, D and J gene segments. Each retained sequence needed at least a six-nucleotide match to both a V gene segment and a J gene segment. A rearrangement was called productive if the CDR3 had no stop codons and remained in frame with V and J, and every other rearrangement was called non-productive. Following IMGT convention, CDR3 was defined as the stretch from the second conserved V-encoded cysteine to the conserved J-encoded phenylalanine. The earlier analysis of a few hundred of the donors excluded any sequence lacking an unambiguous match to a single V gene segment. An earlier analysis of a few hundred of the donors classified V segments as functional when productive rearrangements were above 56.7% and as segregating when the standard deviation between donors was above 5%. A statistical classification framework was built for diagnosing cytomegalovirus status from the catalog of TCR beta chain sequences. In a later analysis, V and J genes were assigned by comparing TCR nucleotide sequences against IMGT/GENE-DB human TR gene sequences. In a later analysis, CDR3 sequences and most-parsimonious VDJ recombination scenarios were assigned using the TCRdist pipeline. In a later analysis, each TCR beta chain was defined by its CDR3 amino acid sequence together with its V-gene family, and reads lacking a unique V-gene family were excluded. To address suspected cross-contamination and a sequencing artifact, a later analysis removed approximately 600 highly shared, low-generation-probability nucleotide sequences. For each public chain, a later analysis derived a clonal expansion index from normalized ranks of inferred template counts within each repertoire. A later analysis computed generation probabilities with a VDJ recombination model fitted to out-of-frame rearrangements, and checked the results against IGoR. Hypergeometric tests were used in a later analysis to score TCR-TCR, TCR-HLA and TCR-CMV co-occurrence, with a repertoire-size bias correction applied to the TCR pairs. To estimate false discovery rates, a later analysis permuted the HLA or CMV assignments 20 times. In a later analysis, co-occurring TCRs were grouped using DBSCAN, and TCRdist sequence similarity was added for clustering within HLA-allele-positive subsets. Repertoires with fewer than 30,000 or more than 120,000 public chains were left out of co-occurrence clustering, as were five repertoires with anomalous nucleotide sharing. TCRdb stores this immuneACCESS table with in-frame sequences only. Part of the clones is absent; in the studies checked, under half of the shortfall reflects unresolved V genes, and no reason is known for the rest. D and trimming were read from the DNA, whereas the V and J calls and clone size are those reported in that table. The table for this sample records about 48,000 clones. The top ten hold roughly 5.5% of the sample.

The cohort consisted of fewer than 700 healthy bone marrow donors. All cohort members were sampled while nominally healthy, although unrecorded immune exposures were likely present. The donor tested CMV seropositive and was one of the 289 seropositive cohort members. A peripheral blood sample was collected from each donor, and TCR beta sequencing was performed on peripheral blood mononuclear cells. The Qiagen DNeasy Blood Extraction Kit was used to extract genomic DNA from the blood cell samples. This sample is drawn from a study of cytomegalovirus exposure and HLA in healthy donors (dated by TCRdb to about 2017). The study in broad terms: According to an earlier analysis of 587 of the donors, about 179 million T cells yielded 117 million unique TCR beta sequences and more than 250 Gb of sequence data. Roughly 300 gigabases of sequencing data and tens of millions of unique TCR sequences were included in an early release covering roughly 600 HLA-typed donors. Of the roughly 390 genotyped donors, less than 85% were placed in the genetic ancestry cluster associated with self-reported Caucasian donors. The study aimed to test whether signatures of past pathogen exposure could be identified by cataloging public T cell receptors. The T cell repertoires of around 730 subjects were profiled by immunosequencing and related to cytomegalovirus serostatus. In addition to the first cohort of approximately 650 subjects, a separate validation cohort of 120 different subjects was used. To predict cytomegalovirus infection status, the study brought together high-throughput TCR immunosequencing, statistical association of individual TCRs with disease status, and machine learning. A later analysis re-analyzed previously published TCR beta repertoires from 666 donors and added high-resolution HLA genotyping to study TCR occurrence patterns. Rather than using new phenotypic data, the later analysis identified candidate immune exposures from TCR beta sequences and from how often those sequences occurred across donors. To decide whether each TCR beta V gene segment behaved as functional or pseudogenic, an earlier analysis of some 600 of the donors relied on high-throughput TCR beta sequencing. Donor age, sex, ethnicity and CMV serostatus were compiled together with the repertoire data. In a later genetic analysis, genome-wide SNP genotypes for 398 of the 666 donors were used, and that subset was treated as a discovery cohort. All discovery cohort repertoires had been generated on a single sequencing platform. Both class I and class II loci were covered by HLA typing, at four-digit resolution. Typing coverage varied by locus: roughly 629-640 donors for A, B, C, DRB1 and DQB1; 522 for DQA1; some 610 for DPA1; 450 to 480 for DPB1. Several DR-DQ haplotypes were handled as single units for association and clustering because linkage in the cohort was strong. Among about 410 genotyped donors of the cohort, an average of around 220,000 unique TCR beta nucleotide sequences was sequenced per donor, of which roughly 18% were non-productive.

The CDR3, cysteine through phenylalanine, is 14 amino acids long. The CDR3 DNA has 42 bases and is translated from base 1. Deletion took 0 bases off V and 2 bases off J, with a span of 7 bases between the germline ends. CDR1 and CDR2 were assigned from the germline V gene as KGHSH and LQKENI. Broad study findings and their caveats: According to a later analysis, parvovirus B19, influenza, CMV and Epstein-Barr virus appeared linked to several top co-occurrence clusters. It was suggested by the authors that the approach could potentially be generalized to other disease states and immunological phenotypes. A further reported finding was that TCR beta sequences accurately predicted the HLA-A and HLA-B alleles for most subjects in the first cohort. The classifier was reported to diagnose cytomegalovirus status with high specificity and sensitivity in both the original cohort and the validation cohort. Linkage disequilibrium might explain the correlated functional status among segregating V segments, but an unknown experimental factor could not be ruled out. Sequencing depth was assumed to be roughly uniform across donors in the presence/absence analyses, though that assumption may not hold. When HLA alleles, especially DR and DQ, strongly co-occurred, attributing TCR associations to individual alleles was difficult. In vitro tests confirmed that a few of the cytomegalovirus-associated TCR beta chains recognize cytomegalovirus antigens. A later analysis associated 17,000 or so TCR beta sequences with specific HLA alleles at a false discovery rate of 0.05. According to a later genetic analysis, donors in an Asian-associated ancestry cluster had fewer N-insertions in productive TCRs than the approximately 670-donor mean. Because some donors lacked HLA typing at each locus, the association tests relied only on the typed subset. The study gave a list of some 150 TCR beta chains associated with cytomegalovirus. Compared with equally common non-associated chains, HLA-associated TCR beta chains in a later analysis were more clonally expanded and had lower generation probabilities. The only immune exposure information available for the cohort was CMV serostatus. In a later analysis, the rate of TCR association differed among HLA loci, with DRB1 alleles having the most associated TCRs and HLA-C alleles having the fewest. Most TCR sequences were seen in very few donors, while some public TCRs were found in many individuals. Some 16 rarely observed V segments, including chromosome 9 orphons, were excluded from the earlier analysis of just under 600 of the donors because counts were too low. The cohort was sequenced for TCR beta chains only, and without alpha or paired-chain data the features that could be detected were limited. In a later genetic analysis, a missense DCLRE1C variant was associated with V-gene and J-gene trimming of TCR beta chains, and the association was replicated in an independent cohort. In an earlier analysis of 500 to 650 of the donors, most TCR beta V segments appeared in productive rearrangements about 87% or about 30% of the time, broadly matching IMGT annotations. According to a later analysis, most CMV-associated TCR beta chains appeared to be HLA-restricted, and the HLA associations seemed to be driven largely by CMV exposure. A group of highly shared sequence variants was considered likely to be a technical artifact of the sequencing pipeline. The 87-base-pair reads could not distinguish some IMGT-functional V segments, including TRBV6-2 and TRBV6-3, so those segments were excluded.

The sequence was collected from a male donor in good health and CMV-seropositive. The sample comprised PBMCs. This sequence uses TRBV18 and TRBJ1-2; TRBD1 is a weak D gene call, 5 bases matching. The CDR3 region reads CASSPPAGNYGYTF. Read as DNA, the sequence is TGTGCCAGCTCACCACCGGCAGGGAACTATGGCTACACCTTC. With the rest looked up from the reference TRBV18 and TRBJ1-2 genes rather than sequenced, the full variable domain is NAGVMQNPRHLVRRRGQEARLRCSPMKGHSHVYWYRQLPEEGLKFMVYLQKENIIDESGMPKERFSAEFPKEGPSILRIQQVVRGDSAAYFCASSPPAGNYGYTFGSGTRLTVV.